Presented here are 30 T cell receptor beta chains from one specimen sequenced in a study of control samples from healthy donors and cancer patients. Libraries were prepared by immunoSEQ multiplex PCR; TCRdb keeps only in-frame clonotypes and omits some of them. The table lists approximately 160,000 clones, about 93% of them singletons, with 0.65% to 0.85% in the top ten. What was sequenced was blood. These TCRs come from a woman between 25 and 40 years old in good health.

The chain has TRBV27 and TRBJ2-3; D could derive from TRBD1 or TRBD2 (6 bases each). The germline gives CDR1 MNHEY, CDR2 SMNVEV (reference sequence). V shed 2 bases and J shed 6 bases, with 12 bases lying between them. This CDR3 has 14 residues. The CDR3 DNA is TGTGCCAGCAGTTTACGGGGGCCGCAGGATACGCAGTATTTT. Its protein is CASSLRGPQDTQYF.

J is TRBJ1-5 and V is TRBV30; TRBD1 is a possible D gene (5 bases). The CDR3 length is 16 residues. The V end lost 2 bases, the J end lost 10 bases, and 24 bases lay between the germline ends. Germline values: CDR1 GTSNPN, CDR2 SVGIG (reference sequence). CDR3 residues: CAWSLRGRIPSVPQHF. CDR3 nucleotides: TGTGCCTGGAGTCTCCGGGGACGGATCCCTTCCGTCCCCCAGCATTTT.

V is TRBV2 and J is TRBJ2-7; D assignment may be TRBD1 or TRBD2 (5 bases each). Trimming pared 5 bases from V and 2 bases from J, leaving 16 bases between. This CDR3 spans 15 amino acids. CDR1 SNHLY and CDR2 FYNNEI come from the germline V gene. The CDR3 region has the DNA TGTGCCAGCAGTTGGCTCCTTGGGACCCCCTACGAGCAGTACTTC. Its translation is CASSWLLGTPYEQYF.

This sequence joins TRBV7-3 and TRBJ2-1; 8 bases map to TRBD1. CDR3 length equals 23 residues. Trimming took 1 base from V and 5 from J; bases not matched to a gene: 28. The germline V gene encodes CDR1 SGHTA and CDR2 FQGTGA. This chain's CDR3 is CASSLRQGTGGKVQLKGHNEQFF. Written as DNA, the CDR3 is TGTGCCAGCAGCTTAAGACAGGGTACAGGGGGAAAGGTACAACTTAAGGGGCACAATGAGCAGTTCTTC.

The chain uses TRBV4-2 and TRBJ2-5, with D possibly being TRBD1 (5 bases). Germline CDR1 reads LGHNA; CDR2 reads YNFKEQ. This CDR3 region has 14 residues. V dropped 1 base and J dropped 7 bases, with 13 bases sitting between them. CDR3 residues: CASSQGTAQGTQYF. In DNA form, the CDR3 reads TGTGCCAGCAGCCAAGGGACGGCCCAGGGGACCCAGTACTTC.

V is TRBV2 and J is TRBJ2-1; 7 bases are a match to TRBD2. Germline V gene sequence: CDR1 SNHLY, CDR2 FYNNEI. The CDR3 loop spans 14 amino acids. V shed 3 bases and J 8 bases; nucleotides not matched to a gene: 7. The CDR3 DNA sequence: TGTGCCAGCAGTGACGGGGGGTGGTCGGATGAGCAGTTCTTC. Amino acids: CASSDGGWSDEQFF.

V usage is TRBV12-3 or TRBV12-4 and J usage is TRBJ2-7; D remains ambiguous. V lost 3 bases to trimming and J lost 7 bases, with 7 bases between them. The CDR3 is made up of 11 amino acids. For the CDR3, the DNA is TGTGCCAGCAGTTTTGGTGGGGAGCAGTACTTC. It codes for CASSFGGEQYF.

The genes are TRBV7-9 and TRBJ1-6; D ambiguous. The CDR3 has 14 residues. Germline-derived CDR1 and CDR2 are SEHNR and FQNEAQ (reference sequence). V lost 1 base, J lost 10 bases, and 11 bases lay in between. Here the CDR3 reads CASSLGGGESPLHF. The CDR3 DNA reads TGTGCCAGCAGCTTAGGAGGAGGAGAATCACCCCTCCACTTT.

This chain's CDR3 is CATGVSSYNSPLHF. CDR3 coding DNA: TGTGCCACCGGAGTGAGCTCCTATAATTCACCCCTCCACTTT. The rearrangement links TRBV24-1 to TRBJ1-6, with D unclear. CDR3 length equals 14 residues. Between the trimmed V and J ends, which lost 9 bases and 0 bases, there was a span of 8 bases. The germline CDR1 and CDR2 sequences are KGHDR and SFDVKD.

This chain uses TRBV24-1 with TRBJ1-2; D possibly corresponds to TRBD1 (5 bases). The CDR3 is 15 amino acids. V gave up 3 bases and J gave up 0 bases, with 10 bases separating them. Germline lookup yields CDR1 KGHDR and CDR2 SFDVKD. CDR3: CATSDVGGANYGYTF. For the CDR3, the DNA is TGTGCCACCAGTGATGTGGGGGGAGCTAACTATGGCTACACCTTC.

The CDR3 reads CASSEGSQSTSSTDTQYF. The CDR3 region has the DNA TGTGCCAGCAGTGAAGGGTCTCAAAGTACATCTAGCACAGATACGCAGTATTTT. V and J are TRBV6-1 and TRBJ2-3; no firm D call. Trimming pared 1 base from V and 0 bases from J, leaving 17 bases between. Germline lookup yields CDR1 MNHNS and CDR2 SASEGT. This CDR3 has 18 amino acids.

The rearrangement joins TRBV24-1 to TRBJ2-7, with 8 bases identical to TRBD1. There are 15 residues in the CDR3. After removal of 5 bases from V and 6 bases from J, the junction contained 11 bases not matched to a gene. Germline V gene lookup returns CDR1 KGHDR and CDR2 SFDVKD. CDR3 loop: CATSVYGQGGCEQYF. The CDR3 region has the DNA TGTGCCACCAGTGTCTATGGACAGGGAGGATGCGAGCAGTACTTC.

The V gene is TRBV28, the J gene TRBJ2-3; 13 bases are a match to TRBD2. Looked up from germline, CDR1 is MDHEN and CDR2 is SYDVKM. V was clipped by 8 bases and J by 0 bases; unmatched bases: 17. The CDR3 length is 20 residues. The CDR3 coding sequence is TGTGCCAGCCCCCTGTGCGGGGGACTAGCGGGACTTCCTAGCACAGATACGCAGTATTTT. Its translation: CASPLCGGLAGLPSTDTQYF. Full variable domain (outside the CDR3, taken from reference TRBV28 and TRBJ2-3): DVKVTQSSRYLVKRTGEKVFLECVQDMDHENMFWYRQDPGLGLRLIYFSYDVKMKEKGDIPEGYSVSREKKERFSLILESASTNQTSMYLCASPLCGGLAGLPSTDTQYFGPGTRLTVL.

The chain joins TRBV28 to TRBJ2-3; D is possibly TRBD1 (7 bases). With 1 base removed from V and 4 bases from J, the gap between germline ends came to 12 bases. Germline lookup yields CDR1 MDHEN and CDR2 SYDVKM. The CDR3 spans 15 residues. The CDR3 is CASSLYRGGADTQYF. DNA of the CDR3: TGTGCCAGCAGTTTATACAGGGGAGGAGCAGATACGCAGTATTTT. Together with reference TRBV28 and TRBJ2-3, the CDR3 gives the full variable domain: DVKVTQSSRYLVKRTGEKVFLECVQDMDHENMFWYRQDPGLGLRLIYFSYDVKMKEKGDIPEGYSVSREKKERFSLILESASTNQTSMYLCASSLYRGGADTQYFGPGTRLTVL.

The V gene is TRBV28, the J gene TRBJ1-2, with D tentatively TRBD1 (5 bases). The germline CDR1 and CDR2 sequences are MDHEN and SYDVKM. This CDR3 is 16 amino acids long. The V end lost 7 bases, the J end lost 4 bases, and 22 bases lay between the germline ends. Here the CDR3 DNA reads TGTGCCAGCACCTTTCTTAGGGGCGATCCCTTCTATGGCTACACCTTC. Its protein is CASTFLRGDPFYGYTF.

In this sample, this clone turned up a few times. This chain connects TRBV28 to TRBJ1-1; D is undetermined. Germline assignment: CDR1 MDHEN and CDR2 SYDVKM. The CDR3 has 15 amino acids. V gave up 6 bases and J gave up 2 bases, with 16 bases separating them. The CDR3 loop is CASRARGGKNTEAFF. CDR3 DNA: TGTGCCAGCAGGGCTCGGGGTGGGAAAAACACTGAAGCTTTCTTT.

V gene TRBV5-1 combines with J gene TRBJ2-3; D may correspond to TRBD1 or TRBD2 (5 bases each). This CDR3 region has 13 residues. The V gene lost 2 bases and the J gene lost 4 bases, with 8 bases spanning the gap. From germline, CDR1 is SGHRS and CDR2 YFSETQ. This CDR3 reads CASSFGTADTQYF. In DNA, the CDR3 is TGCGCCAGCAGCTTCGGGACCGCAGATACGCAGTATTTT.

The rearrangement links TRBV15 to TRBJ2-1; 12 bases match TRBD1. The V segment lost 2 bases and the J segment 8 bases; nucleotides outside the gene matches: 7. CDR3 size: 16 residues. Per the germline V gene, CDR1 is LNHNV and CDR2 is YYDKDF (reference sequence). The CDR3 loop is CATSRRGQGARDEQFF. CDR3 bases: TGTGCCACCAGCAGAAGGGGACAGGGGGCTAGGGATGAGCAGTTCTTC.

This chain connects TRBV24-1 to TRBJ2-5, with D possibly being TRBD2 (6 bases). V shed 5 bases and J shed 3 bases, with 12 bases lying between them. Looked up from germline, CDR1 is KGHDR and CDR2 is SFDVKD. The CDR3 sequence is 14 residues long. The CDR3 DNA sequence: TGTGCCACCAGTGGAGTAGCGGACGAAGAGACCCAGTACTTC. Its translation is CATSGVADEETQYF.

The chain employs TRBV5-6 and TRBJ2-1, with D possibly matching TRBD2 (11 bases). The CDR3 extends over 19 amino acids. Germline CDR1 is SGHDT and CDR2 is YYEEEE. The V end was cut by 6 bases, the J end by 0 bases, with 25 bases between. In nucleotides, the CDR3 is TGTGCCAGCACCCGACAGGGGGCTCTAGCGGGGGGCTCCTACAATGAGCAGTTCTTC. It translates to CASTRQGALAGGSYNEQFF.

V and J are TRBV5-6 and TRBJ2-7; D unresolved. CDR1 SGHDT and CDR2 YYEEEE come from the germline V gene. V was trimmed by 0 bases and J by 3 bases, leaving 7 bases between them. The CDR3 has 13 amino acids. The CDR3 region has the DNA TGTGCCAGCAGCTTGGCCGCCGGCTACGAGCAGTACTTC. Protein: CASSLAAGYEQYF.

CDR3 region: CASSMKGQGASQPQHF. The CDR3 coding sequence is TGTGCCAGTAGTATGAAGGGACAGGGGGCAAGTCAGCCCCAGCATTTT. This rearrangement joins TRBV19 to TRBJ1-5; TRBD1 matches 12 bases. The V segment lost 3 bases and the J segment 6 bases; nucleotides outside the gene matches: 6. The germline CDR1 and CDR2 sequences are LNHDA and SQIVND (reference sequence). This CDR3 spans 16 amino acids.

This clone was picked up one time. V is TRBV29-1 and J is TRBJ1-1; no firm D call. The germline CDR1 and CDR2 sequences are SQVTM and ANQGSEA. This CDR3 has 12 amino acids. Trimming took 5 bases from V and 1 from J, leaving 8 bases between them. The CDR3 DNA is TGCAGCGTTAGGGTCCCGAACACTGAAGCTTTCTTT. Translation gives CSVRVPNTEAFF.

CDR3 nucleotides: TGTGCCATCAGTGATCGGAGCGGGAGCTACGAGCAGTACTTC. Residues: CAISDRSGSYEQYF. J is TRBJ2-7 and V is TRBV10-3; 8 nucleotides agree with TRBD2. The CDR3 extends over 14 amino acids. V was clipped by 3 bases and J by 3 bases; unmatched bases: 4. Per germline, CDR1 ENHRY and CDR2 SYGVKD.

In DNA, the CDR3 is TGCGCCAGCCAACCCCCTAGCACGGGCTACGAGCAGTACTTC. This codes for CASQPPSTGYEQYF. V usage is TRBV10-2 and J usage is TRBJ2-7, with a possible D match to TRBD2 (5 bases). CDR1 and CDR2 from the germline V gene are WSHSY and SAAADI. Trimming removed 8 bases from V and 3 bases from J, with 17 bases in between. The CDR3 totals 14 residues.

V gene TRBV5-1 combines with J gene TRBJ1-2, with D maybe TRBD1 (5 bases). CDR1 is SGHRS, CDR2 YFSETQ, per germline. The CDR3 spans 14 residues. The V gene lost 0 bases and the J gene lost 6 bases, with 12 bases spanning the gap. The CDR3 here is CASSLGGSLDGYTF. In DNA form, the CDR3 reads TGCGCCAGCAGCTTGGGGGGCAGTTTAGATGGCTACACCTTC.

This clone was detected once. The sample carries other DNA sequences with the same CDR3. The chain has TRBV3-1 (or the pseudogene TRBV3-2) and TRBJ2-2, with D hard to call. Trimming took off 1 base at V and 4 bases at J, with 4 bases between the two ends. Per the germline V gene, CDR1 is LGHDT and CDR2 is YNNKEL (reference sequence). The CDR3 contains 13 residues. The CDR3 DNA is TGTGCCAGCAGCCAAGTGGGCACCGGGGAGCTGTTTTTT. This codes for CASSQVGTGELFF.

The gene calls are TRBV5-1 and TRBJ1-1; D is possibly TRBD1 (5 bases). Germline CDR1 SGHRS, CDR2 YFSETQ. This CDR3 is 14 amino acids long. V gave up 4 bases and J gave up 4 bases, with 14 bases separating them. CDR3 residues: CASSPRQSTTEAFF. The CDR3 region has the DNA TGCGCCAGCAGCCCTCGACAGTCGACCACTGAAGCTTTCTTT.

This sequence joins TRBV28 and TRBJ1-2; D call uncertain. V was trimmed by 2 bases and J by 0 bases, leaving 4 bases between them. The CDR3 has 13 amino acids. The germline CDR1 and CDR2 sequences are MDHEN and SYDVKM. CDR3 loop: CASSLDSNYGYTF. CDR3 coding DNA: TGTGCCAGCAGTTTAGATTCTAACTATGGCTACACCTTC.

CDR3 in DNA: TGTGCCACCGAGACAGGGAGCTCTGGGGCCAACGTCCTGACTTTC. It codes for CATETGSSGANVLTF. V gene TRBV24-1 combines with J gene TRBJ2-6; 7 bases match TRBD1. Germline CDR1 KGHDR, CDR2 SFDVKD. V shed 9 bases, J shed 0 bases, and the junction held 4 bases outside the gene matches. The CDR3 length is 15 residues.